Detailed here is one T cell receptor (beta chain). Its specificity is unknown. The V gene's germline CDR1 is SGDLS and CDR2 YYNGEE. Trimming cost V 4 bases and J 8 bases, with 16 bases left between them. The CDR3 is made up of 15 amino acids. These data come from a study of post-analysis software for immune sequencing data. General study results and limits: Compared against controls, patients with multiple sclerosis displayed significantly lower normalized Chao1 diversity. Analysis by F measure revealed that same-batch samples clustered strongly together. TRBV5-6, TRBV5-1 and TRBV20-1 belonged to a set of about five TRBV segments that were more frequent in patients than controls.

Prepared TCR beta cDNA libraries contained unique molecular identifiers. The authors obtained approximately 460,000 cDNA molecules from roughly 1.1 to 9.2 million T cells. TCRdb re-called the PCR reads with MiXCR, one entry per CDR3 protein. Altogether more than 450,000 distinct CDR3 sequences are present, roughly 34% being singletons, with the ten largest covering approximately 6%. The source material was blood. The receptor's source is a girl younger than 18 with multiple sclerosis. V and J are TRBV9 and TRBJ1-6, with a weak D call TRBD1 (5 bases). The CDR3 nucleotides are TGTGCCAGCAGCCCACAGGCTTACCCCGATTCACCCCTCCACTTT. Translation: CASSPQAYPDSPLHF.